Shown below are 24 T cell receptor beta chains from a single sample sequenced in a study of cytomegalovirus exposure and HLA in healthy donors (dated by TCRdb to between 2016 and 2019). Library preparation was by the immunoSEQ multiplex PCR assay. For the multiplex PCR, a mixture combining 60 forward primers for TCR Vbeta segments and 13 reverse primers for TCR Jbeta segments was used. As stored in TCRdb, this immuneACCESS dataset retains in-frame rearrangements with V and J assigned. A fraction of the clones does not appear; measured against another copy, unresolved V genes explain less than half of the discrepancy, and the remainder lacks a known reason. The sample includes some 150,000 clones, with around 85% observed a single time. Around 0.85% of the sample belongs to the ten largest clones. Sequencing was done on a sample of PBMCs. The receptor source for this set is a woman younger than 45 in good health and CMV-seronegative.

J is TRBJ1-5 and V is TRBV19; a possible D gene is TRBD1 (5 bases). Germline V gene lookup returns CDR1 LNHDA and CDR2 SQIVND (reference sequence). Between the trimmed V and J ends, which lost 9 bases and 4 bases, there was a span of 16 bases. The CDR3 has 14 amino acids. The CDR3 DNA is TGTGCCAGCTCAAGGGGTTTTCGAAATCAGCCCCAGCATTTT. Its protein is CASSRGFRNQPQHF.

V is TRBV10-3 and J is TRBJ1-2, with 7 bases matching TRBD1. V lost 6 bases and J lost 4; bases outside the gene matches: 5. CDR3 length: 13 residues. CDR1 is ENHRY and CDR2 is SYGVKD in the germline V gene. In DNA form, the CDR3 reads TGTGCCATCAGCTCGGGACAGTCCTATGGCTACACCTTC. Its translation: CAISSGQSYGYTF.

The J gene is TRBJ2-7, the V gene TRBV6-5; D is unclear. CDR3 length: 13 residues. Germline V gene lookup returns CDR1 MNHEY and CDR2 SVGAGI. Trimming pared 2 bases from V and 7 bases from J, leaving 12 bases between. This CDR3 reads CASSYTESWEQYF. The CDR3 region has the DNA TGTGCCAGCAGTTACACCGAGTCTTGGGAGCAGTACTTC.

This clone is a singleton in its sample. V gene TRBV27 combines with J gene TRBJ1-2; 7 nucleotides line up with TRBD1. Germline-derived CDR1 and CDR2 are MNHEY and SMNVEV (reference sequence). The ends lost 6 bases at V and 7 bases at J; junction bases unmatched: 11. This CDR3 comprises 14 residues. The CDR3 is CASSPDRGRGGYTF. CDR3 nucleotide sequence: TGTGCCAGCAGCCCGGATAGGGGGCGCGGTGGCTACACCTTC.

This clone has more than one count but fewer than ten. V gene TRBV4-2 combines with J gene TRBJ2-7, with D tentatively TRBD2 (6 bases). Deletions cut 0 bases from V and 3 bases from J, with 18 bases between. The CDR3 contains 17 residues. The germline gives CDR1 LGHNA, CDR2 YNFKEQ. The CDR3 is CASSQDLSGGSGYEQYF. The DNA of the CDR3 is TGTGCCAGCAGCCAAGATCTAAGTGGAGGGAGTGGCTACGAGCAGTACTTC.

The CDR3 DNA sequence: TGTGCCAGCAGCCCCGCCGGGGAGCTGTTTTTT. It codes for CASSPAGELFF. The chain links TRBV5-8 to TRBJ2-2; D remains unclear. There are 11 residues in the CDR3. Germline V gene data show CDR1 as SGHTS and CDR2 as YDEGEE. V was cut by 4 bases and J by 6 bases, with 4 bases left in between.

V gene TRBV5-4 combines with J gene TRBJ2-5, with TRBD2 matching over 15 bases. V was pared by 5 bases and J by 2 bases, with 7 bases of the junction left unmatched. The germline V gene encodes CDR1 SGHNT and CDR2 YYREEE (reference sequence). CDR3 length: 17 residues. The CDR3 DNA sequence: TGTGCCAGCAGACCCGGGACTAGCGGGGGGTCGCAAGAGACCCAGTACTTC. Protein product: CASRPGTSGGSQETQYF.

The count of this clone is one. This chain links TRBV11-3 with TRBJ2-5; 7 nucleotides align to TRBD2. CDR3 size: 14 residues. CDR1 is SGHNT and CDR2 is YENEEA in the germline V gene. Trimming removed 8 bases from V and 3 bases from J; junction bases left unmatched: 9. For the CDR3, the DNA is TGTGCCAGCCGAGGAGCGGGATCTGAAGAGACCCAGTACTTC. Protein: CASRGAGSEETQYF.

This clone was found once. The V and J genes are TRBV19 and TRBJ1-3; D is perhaps TRBD1 (6 bases). V lost 7 bases to trimming and J lost 0 bases, with 19 bases between them. The V gene's germline CDR1 is LNHDA and CDR2 SQIVND (reference sequence). CDR3 length: 17 amino acids. The CDR3 is CASTFRGGSPSGNTIYF. CDR3 DNA: TGTGCCAGTACCTTTAGGGGGGGGAGCCCCTCTGGAAACACCATATATTTT.

J is TRBJ1-5 and V is TRBV28; 8 nucleotides match TRBD1. V gave up 3 bases and J gave up 3 bases; unmatched junction bases: 4. Germline loops: CDR1 MDHEN, CDR2 SYDVKM. The CDR3 contains 15 residues. The DNA for the CDR3 is TGTGCCAGCAGTTTGGCGACAGGGGCCAATCAGCCCCAGCATTTT. Encoded protein: CASSLATGANQPQHF.

The V and J genes are TRBV29-1 and TRBJ2-2; 8 positions agree with TRBD1. The germline CDR1 and CDR2 sequences are SQVTM and ANQGSEA. The CDR3 is 13 amino acids. Unmatched junction bases numbered 5, after V lost 6 bases and J lost 5 bases. This chain's CDR3 is CSVRQGWTGELFF. In DNA form, the CDR3 reads TGCAGCGTCAGACAGGGGTGGACCGGGGAGCTGTTTTTT.

In this sample, this clone turned up once. The chain has TRBV15 and TRBJ1-2; D is unclear. The CDR3 spans 16 residues. Germline-derived CDR1 and CDR2 are LNHNV and YYDKDF (reference sequence). The germline V and J ends were trimmed by 1 base and 2 bases, with 14 bases remaining between them. For the CDR3, the DNA is TGTGCCACCAGCAGAGTCCAACCGACACCCAACTATGGCTACACCTTC. This encodes CATSRVQPTPNYGYTF.

This clone turned up a few times. The V call is TRBV19, the J call TRBJ1-1, with D unclear. Germline CDR1 LNHDA, CDR2 SQIVND (reference sequence). The CDR3 contains 13 residues. V shed 7 bases and J shed 1 base, with 10 bases lying between them. CDR3 loop: CASTQHPNTEAFF. DNA for the CDR3: TGTGCCAGTACCCAACACCCGAACACTGAAGCTTTCTTT.

The gene calls are TRBV7-2 and TRBJ1-5, with 7 bases lining up with TRBD1. The V and J ends lost 2 bases and 3 bases, in that order; junction bases with no gene match: 7. Germline lookup yields CDR1 SGHTA and CDR2 FQGNSA. This CDR3 has 16 amino acids. The CDR3 region has the DNA TGTGCCAGCAGCTTAACTGGGACAGCAGTCAATCAGCCCCAGCATTTT. Its translation: CASSLTGTAVNQPQHF.

This clone was counted a single time. The rearrangement uses TRBV28 and TRBJ2-2; D perhaps matches TRBD2 (7 bases). V shed 6 bases and J shed 5 bases, with 16 bases lying between them. CDR1 MDHEN and CDR2 SYDVKM come from the germline V gene. The CDR3 runs 15 residues. CDR3 sequence: CASRPGGGGTGELFF. The CDR3 DNA sequence: TGTGCCAGCAGACCCGGGGGAGGGGGGACCGGGGAGCTGTTTTTT.

The chain combines TRBV6-4 with TRBJ2-3; D call uncertain. The CDR3 has 12 amino acids. With 6 bases removed from V and 3 bases from J, the gap between germline ends came to 7 bases. CDR1 and CDR2 from the germline V gene are MRHNA and SNTAGT. The CDR3 nucleotides are TGTGCCAGCAGCCACGGGACAGATACGCAGTATTTT. Amino acid sequence: CASSHGTDTQYF.

CDR3 protein: CATSRELAAYGEQFF. CDR3 DNA: TGTGCCACCAGCAGAGAACTAGCGGCATATGGCGAGCAGTTCTTC. This chain uses TRBV15 with TRBJ2-1, with TRBD2 matching 8 bases. Germline V CDR1 and CDR2: LNHNV, YYDKDF (reference sequence). The trim removed 0 bases at V and 10 bases at J, leaving 8 bases unmatched. There are 15 residues in the CDR3.

This chain connects TRBV6-5 to TRBJ1-3, with D unresolved. Germline V gene data show CDR1 as MNHEY and CDR2 as SVGAGI. Trimming cost V 7 bases and J 4 bases, with 14 bases left between them. The CDR3 is 14 residues long. The DNA of the CDR3 is TGTGCCAGCAAACAGTCTAACGTGGGAAACACCATATATTTT. Protein sequence: CASKQSNVGNTIYF.

The V call is TRBV9, the J call TRBJ1-6; TRBD1 is a possible D gene (6 bases). Looked up from germline, CDR1 is SGDLS and CDR2 is YYNGEE. V dropped 3 bases and J dropped 7 bases, with 11 bases sitting between them. There are 14 residues in the CDR3. The CDR3 DNA follows: TGTGCCAGCAGCGCCCGGGGGGCGAATTCACCCCTCCACTTT. It is translated as CASSARGANSPLHF.

The gene calls are TRBV5-6 and TRBJ1-2, with a weak D call TRBD1 (5 bases). The CDR3 loop spans 15 amino acids. Germline V gene data show CDR1 as SGHDT and CDR2 as YYEEEE. V lost 4 bases to trimming and J lost 4 bases, with 17 bases between them. CDR3 in DNA: TGTGCCAGCAGCCTCTGGGGACTGAGATCCTATGGCTACACCTTC. Amino acid sequence: CASSLWGLRSYGYTF. Full variable domain (rest looked up from reference TRBV5-6 and TRBJ1-2): DAGVTQSPTHLIKTRGQQVTLRCSPKSGHDTVSWYQQALGQGPQFIFQYYEEEERQRGNFPDRFSGHQFPNYSSELNVNALLLGDSALYLCASSLWGLRSYGYTFGSGTRLTVV.

The chain recombines TRBV5-1 with TRBJ1-2, with D maybe TRBD1 (6 bases). V lost 5 bases and J lost 5, with 16 bases in between. Germline V gene sequence: CDR1 SGHRS, CDR2 YFSETQ. The CDR3 runs 14 residues. Written as DNA, the CDR3 is TGCGCCAGCAGTGGGGGGGGCTTCGTTTATGGCTACACCTTC. Its protein is CASSGGGFVYGYTF.

The chain is built from TRBV28 and TRBJ1-1; weak D call: TRBD1 (6 bases). V shed 3 bases and J shed 0 bases, with 11 bases lying between them. Germline CDR1 is MDHEN and CDR2 is SYDVKM. The CDR3 is 15 amino acids. The CDR3 sequence is CASSFPGTLNTEAFF. The CDR3 nucleotides are TGTGCCAGCAGTTTCCCAGGGACATTGAACACTGAAGCTTTCTTT. Complete variable domain (other parts from reference TRBV28 and TRBJ1-1): DVKVTQSSRYLVKRTGEKVFLECVQDMDHENMFWYRQDPGLGLRLIYFSYDVKMKEKGDIPEGYSVSREKKERFSLILESASTNQTSMYLCASSFPGTLNTEAFFGQGTRLTVV.

This chain connects TRBV28 to TRBJ2-7; 7 bases line up with TRBD1. The CDR3 spans 14 residues. Germline V gene data show CDR1 as MDHEN and CDR2 as SYDVKM. V trimming: 2 bases; J trimming: 2 bases; junction bases outside the gene matches: 3. The CDR3 DNA is TGTGCCAGCAGTTTAACAGGGGACGCCTACGAGCAGTACTTC. Residues: CASSLTGDAYEQYF.

The J gene is TRBJ2-6, the V gene TRBV19; possibly TRBD2 for D (6 bases). The CDR3 totals 16 residues. The V gene's germline CDR1 is LNHDA and CDR2 SQIVND (reference sequence). Trimming cost V 8 bases and J 4 bases, with 18 bases left between them. CDR3 residues: CASLLGWEAGANVLTF. The CDR3 bases are TGTGCCAGTTTGTTAGGGTGGGAGGCCGGGGCCAACGTCCTGACTTTC.